Detailed here is one T cell receptor beta chain. TCRdb re-called the RT-PCR reads through MiXCR, storing one row per CDR3 protein. This sample has 550,000 to 750,000 distinct CDR3 sequences; more than 13% occur once, and the top ten carry roughly 3.6%. The CDR3 is 14 amino acids. Losses at the gene ends were 4 bases for V and 0 bases for J; bases not matched to a gene: 5. Germline V gives CDR1 DFQATT, CDR2 SNEGSKA (reference sequence). The chain carries TRBV20-1 and TRBJ1-1; 7 bases match TRBD1. Sequencing used memory CD4+ T cells from blood. The receptor comes from a female donor in good health, serving as a healthy control. The CDR3 is CSATGDSMNTEAFF. CDR3 coding DNA: TGCAGTGCTACTGGGGACAGCATGAACACTGAAGCTTTCTTT.